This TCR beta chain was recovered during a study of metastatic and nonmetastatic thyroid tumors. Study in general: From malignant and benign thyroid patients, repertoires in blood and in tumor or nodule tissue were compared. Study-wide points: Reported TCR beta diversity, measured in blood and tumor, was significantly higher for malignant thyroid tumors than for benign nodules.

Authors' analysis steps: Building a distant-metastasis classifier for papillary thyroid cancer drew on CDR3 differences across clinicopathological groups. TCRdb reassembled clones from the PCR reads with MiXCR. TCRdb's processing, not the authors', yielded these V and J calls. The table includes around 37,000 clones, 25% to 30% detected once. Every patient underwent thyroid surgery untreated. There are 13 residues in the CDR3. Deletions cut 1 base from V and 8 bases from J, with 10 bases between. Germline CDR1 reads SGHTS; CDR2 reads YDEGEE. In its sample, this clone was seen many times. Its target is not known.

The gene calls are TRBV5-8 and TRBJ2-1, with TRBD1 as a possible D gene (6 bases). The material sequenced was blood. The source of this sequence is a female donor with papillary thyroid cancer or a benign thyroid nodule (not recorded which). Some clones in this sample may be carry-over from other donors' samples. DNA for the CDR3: TGTGCCAGCAGCTTGAAGGGGGAATATGAGCAGTTCTTC. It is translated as CASSLKGEYEQFF. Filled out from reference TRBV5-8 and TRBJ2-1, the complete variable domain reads EAGVTQSPTHLIKTRGQQATLRCSPISGHTSVYWYQQALGLGLQFLLWYDEGEERNRGNFPPRFSGRQFPNYSSELNVNALELEDSALYLCASSLKGEYEQFFGPGTRLTVL.